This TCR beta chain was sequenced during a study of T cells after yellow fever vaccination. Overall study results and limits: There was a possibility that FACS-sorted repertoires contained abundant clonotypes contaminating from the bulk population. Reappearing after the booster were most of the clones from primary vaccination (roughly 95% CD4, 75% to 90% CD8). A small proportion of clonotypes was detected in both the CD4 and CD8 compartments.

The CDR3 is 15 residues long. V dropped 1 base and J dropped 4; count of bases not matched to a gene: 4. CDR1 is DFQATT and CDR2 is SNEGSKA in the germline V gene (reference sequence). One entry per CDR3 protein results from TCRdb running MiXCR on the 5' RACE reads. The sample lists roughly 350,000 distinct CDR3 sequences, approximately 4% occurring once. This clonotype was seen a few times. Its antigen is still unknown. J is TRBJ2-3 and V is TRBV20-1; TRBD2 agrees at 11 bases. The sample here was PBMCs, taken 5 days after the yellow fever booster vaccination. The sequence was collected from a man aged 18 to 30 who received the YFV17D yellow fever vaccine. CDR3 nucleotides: TGCAGTGCTAGAGTTGGGACTAGCGGATCAGATACGCAGTATTTT. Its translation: CSARVGTSGSDTQYF.